Each of the 25 T cell receptor beta chains below was sequenced from the same sample in a study of blood T cells in healthy people across ages. Alongside a J-beta primer mix, a sample-barcoded 5' primer served in a second PCR lasting roughly 7 to 12 cycles. Each CDR3 protein gets one entry after TCRdb re-called the 5' RACE reads with MiXCR. The sample has approximately 1,000,000 distinct CDR3 sequences; under 40% are singletons. The sample taken for sequencing was blood. All receptors come from a young man in good health.

The chain links TRBV2 to TRBJ1-5, with TRBD1 identical over 7 bases. Per the germline V gene, CDR1 is SNHLY and CDR2 is FYNNEI. The CDR3 runs 14 residues. J gave up 3 bases and V 6 bases, and 5 bases lay outside the gene matches. The CDR3 reads CASREGQFNQPQHF. Written as DNA, the CDR3 is TGTGCCAGCAGAGAGGGACAGTTCAATCAGCCCCAGCATTTT.

This clonotype has a count of ten or more. The chain uses TRBV6-5 and TRBJ2-3, with 7 bases matching TRBD1. Trimming cost V 6 bases and J 1 base; bases outside gene matches: 7. CDR3 length: 15 residues. Germline V CDR1 and CDR2: MNHEY, SVGAGI. The CDR3 region has the DNA TGTGCCAGCAGGACTACAGGGGCTGGCACAGATACGCAGTATTTT. Protein: CASRTTGAGTDTQYF.

V usage is TRBV7-2 and J usage is TRBJ1-5; 8 bases map to TRBD1. The CDR3 extends over 13 amino acids. V lost 1 base to trimming and J lost 15 bases; unmatched junction nucleotides: 8. In germline, CDR1 is SGHTA, CDR2 FQGNSA. The CDR3 DNA follows: TGTGCCAGCAGCTTAGGCGAGACAGGGGTTAGGCATTTT. Translating it yields CASSLGETGVRHF.

The chain links TRBV7-9 to TRBJ2-7; either TRBD1 or TRBD2 may fit D (5 bases each). Germline values: CDR1 SEHNR, CDR2 FQNEAQ (reference sequence). The CDR3 covers 15 residues. V was shortened by 2 bases and J by 3 bases, with 14 bases between the two germline ends. CDR3 nucleotide sequence: TGTGCCAGCAGCTTAAAGCAGGGAGCGGTCTACGAGCAGTACTTC. Translated, it gives CASSLKQGAVYEQYF.

V usage is TRBV6-6 and J usage is TRBJ1-6; D remains ambiguous. CDR1 is MNHNY and CDR2 is SVGAGI in the germline V gene (reference sequence). V was shortened by 0 bases and J by 8 bases, with 8 bases between the two germline ends. The CDR3 is 14 residues long. The CDR3 is CASSYSSSDSPLHF. CDR3 coding DNA: TGTGCCAGCAGTTACTCCTCTTCCGATTCACCCCTCCACTTT.

This clonotype turned up a few times. This chain uses TRBV27 with TRBJ2-7, with 7 bases matching TRBD2. Germline CDR1 is MNHEY and CDR2 is SMNVEV (reference sequence). The CDR3 length is 14 residues. V was clipped by 4 bases and J by 2 bases; unmatched bases: 5. CDR3 loop: CASSSLAAAYEQYF. DNA for the CDR3: TGTGCCAGCAGTTCCCTAGCGGCGGCCTACGAGCAGTACTTC.

Many counts were recorded for this clonotype. This chain links TRBV7-8 with TRBJ2-3, with 7 positions matching TRBD1. V gave up 1 base and J gave up 0 bases; unmatched junction bases: 4. Germline V gene sequence: CDR1 SGHVS, CDR2 FQNEAQ. The CDR3 length is 16 residues. The DNA of the CDR3 is TGTGCCAGCAGCTTAGGGACAGGCTTAAGCACAGATACGCAGTATTTT. Translated, it gives CASSLGTGLSTDTQYF.

The rearrangement joins TRBV6-2 or TRBV6-3 to TRBJ2-5; D is ambiguous. The J call may be mistaken, given a closer DNA end match to TRBJ2-7. The germline V gene encodes CDR1 MNHEY and CDR2 SVGEGT. This CDR3 comprises 12 residues. The CDR3 reads CASSQTRDEQYF. CDR3 DNA: TGTGCCAGCAGTCAAACCCGGGACGAGCAGTACTTC.

The rearrangement links TRBV20-1 to TRBJ1-5; 7 nucleotides align to TRBD1. Unmatched junction bases numbered 6, after V lost 0 bases and J lost 7 bases. The CDR3 runs 14 residues. CDR1 and CDR2 (germline): DFQATT, SNEGSKA (reference sequence). The DNA for the CDR3 is TGCAGTGCTAGAGATTTCAGGGGACAGCAGCCCCAGCATTTT. Translation gives CSARDFRGQQPQHF.

There are a few counts of this clonotype. The chain recombines TRBV7-2 with TRBJ2-1; 7 nucleotides agree with TRBD1. Losses at the gene ends were 2 bases for V and 3 bases for J; bases not matched to a gene: 7. This CDR3 comprises 16 residues. Germline V gene data show CDR1 as SGHTA and CDR2 as FQGNSA. CDR3 loop: CASSLSGTVNYNEQFF. CDR3 DNA sequence: TGTGCCAGCAGCTTATCCGGGACAGTCAACTACAATGAGCAGTTCTTC.

The CDR3 sequence: CASSYGELSSYEQYF. In DNA form, the CDR3 reads TGTGCCAGCAGTTACGGTGAACTGAGCTCCTACGAGCAGTACTTC. The J gene is TRBJ2-7, the V gene TRBV6-2 or TRBV6-3; D uncertain. Between the trimmed V and J ends, which lost 2 bases and 0 bases, there was a span of 11 bases. CDR3 length: 15 residues. CDR1 is MNHEY, CDR2 SVGEGT, per germline.

The chain is built from TRBV7-6 and TRBJ1-1; the D is unclear. The germline V gene encodes CDR1 SGHVS and CDR2 FNYEAQ. The length of the CDR3 is 15 residues. The V end lost 5 bases, the J end lost 5 bases, and 18 bases lay between the germline ends. The CDR3 region has the DNA TGTGCCAGCAGCCATAGATTGGTAACGGGGACTGAAGCTTTCTTT. Amino acids: CASSHRLVTGTEAFF.

The chain links TRBV3-1 to TRBJ1-1; 8 nucleotides align to TRBD1. Trimming removed 4 bases from V and 3 bases from J; junction bases left unmatched: 4. Germline lookup yields CDR1 LGHDT and CDR2 YNNKEL (reference sequence). The length of the CDR3 is 14 residues. CDR3 bases: TGTGCCAGCAGCCCCAGGACAGGGCACACTGAAGCTTTCTTT. Protein sequence: CASSPRTGHTEAFF.

The gene calls are TRBV6-2 or TRBV6-3 and TRBJ2-7, with D tentatively TRBD2 (5 bases). The DNA end lines up better with TRBJ2-5; the J call may be wrong. The CDR3 sequence is 15 residues long. Germline V gene sequence: CDR1 MNHEY, CDR2 SVGEGT. DNA of the CDR3: TGTGCCAGCAGTTACGGAGCCGGGGATTTGGAGACCCAGTACTTC. Its protein product is CASSYGAGDLETQYF.

The table lists this clonotype with a few counts. The chain recombines TRBV2 with TRBJ1-4, with unresolved D. V was cut by 8 bases and J by 8 bases, with 15 bases left in between. This CDR3 contains 13 residues. Germline CDR1 is SNHLY and CDR2 is FYNNEI. CDR3 in DNA: TGTGCCAGCTGGTCGGAGGACTTCGAAAAACTGTTTTTT. It translates to CASWSEDFEKLFF. The whole variable domain, remainder taken from reference TRBV2 and TRBJ1-4, is EPEVTQTPSHQVTQMGQEVILRCVPISNHLYFYWYRQILGQKVEFLVSFYNNEISEKSEIFDDQFSVERPDGSNFTLKIRSTKLEDSAMYFCASWSEDFEKLFFGSGTQLSVL.

This clonotype was found a few times. This chain links TRBV6-6 with TRBJ1-6, with TRBD1 matching over 8 bases. Germline V gene lookup returns CDR1 MNHNY and CDR2 SVGAGI (reference sequence). This CDR3 is built from 15 residues. The J segment lost 7 bases and the V segment lost 5 bases, leaving 7 bases of the junction unmatched. CDR3 DNA sequence: TGTGCCAGCAGTCTCGGACAGGGTCAGAATTCACCCCTCCACTTT. Protein sequence: CASSLGQGQNSPLHF.

The sample holds a few counts of this clonotype. The chain combines TRBV11-3 with TRBJ2-4, with a tentative D call TRBD2 (5 bases). TRBJ2-7 matches the DNA end more closely, so the J call is doubtful. This CDR3 region has 12 residues. CDR1 SGHNT and CDR2 YENEEA come from the germline V gene. The CDR3 loop is CASRTRSHEQYF. The CDR3 coding sequence is TGTGCCAGCAGAACTAGGTCCCACGAGCAGTACTTC.

This clonotype was recorded at least ten times. Germline and junction disagree at one end, which may indicate a read error. The J gene is TRBJ1-1, the V gene TRBV12-3 or TRBV12-4; unclear D gene. The CDR3 has 13 amino acids. As DNA, the CDR3 is TGCGCCAGCAGCTTCACAGAGAACACTGAAGCTTTCTTT. Its protein is CASSFTENTEAFF.

The chain uses TRBV29-1 and TRBJ2-1; unclear D gene. V was shortened by 8 bases and J by 10 bases, with 12 bases between the two germline ends. This CDR3 is 10 amino acids long. The germline V gene has CDR1 SQVTM and CDR2 ANQGSEA. The CDR3 is CSIGRREQFF. In DNA, the CDR3 is TGCAGCATTGGCCGACGAGAGCAGTTCTTC.

This sequence joins TRBV20-1 and TRBJ2-4; D uncertain. This CDR3 spans 15 amino acids. V gave up 3 bases and J gave up 0 bases, with 12 bases separating them. The germline CDR1 and CDR2 sequences are DFQATT and SNEGSKA (reference sequence). CDR3 sequence: CSASTTAPAKNIQYF. DNA of the CDR3: TGCAGTGCTAGCACTACAGCGCCAGCCAAAAACATTCAGTACTTC.

This clonotype was counted between two and nine times. The gene calls are TRBV5-5 and TRBJ2-7; D could derive from TRBD1 or TRBD2 (5 bases each). The CDR3 covers 16 residues. Germline CDR1 is SGHKS and CDR2 is YYEKEE (reference sequence). V was clipped by 2 bases and J by 4 bases, with 19 bases between them. The CDR3 region has the DNA TGTGCCAGCAGCTTAACCCCGGGAACAGGAGATTACGAGCAGTACTTC. It codes for CASSLTPGTGDYEQYF.

This chain joins TRBV20-1 and TRBJ1-1; no clear D. Trimming left V 5 bases short and J 2 bases short, with 15 bases between. The CDR3 loop spans 14 amino acids. The germline V gene encodes CDR1 DFQATT and CDR2 SNEGSKA (reference sequence). The CDR3 region is CSAYRAGPNTEAFF. DNA for the CDR3: TGCAGTGCTTATAGGGCAGGACCAAACACTGAAGCTTTCTTT.

The gene calls are TRBV28 and TRBJ1-1, with TRBD1 as a possible D gene (5 bases). The CDR3 consists of 17 residues. Germline V gives CDR1 MDHEN, CDR2 SYDVKM. V dropped 6 bases and J dropped 0 bases, with 20 bases sitting between them. The CDR3 nucleotides read TGTGCCAGCAGGGACCCCCCAGGGAATCTCATGAACACTGAAGCTTTCTTT. As protein: CASRDPPGNLMNTEAFF. Filled out from reference TRBV28 and TRBJ1-1, the complete variable domain reads DVKVTQSSRYLVKRTGEKVFLECVQDMDHENMFWYRQDPGLGLRLIYFSYDVKMKEKGDIPEGYSVSREKKERFSLILESASTNQTSMYLCASRDPPGNLMNTEAFFGQGTRLTVV.

This clonotype came up a few times. This chain joins TRBV20-1 and TRBJ1-5; D is perhaps TRBD1 (6 bases). In germline, CDR1 is DFQATT, CDR2 SNEGSKA (reference sequence). This CDR3 has 12 residues. V was shortened by 8 bases and J by 2 bases, with 10 bases between the two germline ends. The CDR3 here is CSTRGGNQPQHF. The CDR3 DNA sequence: TGCAGTACCAGGGGAGGCAATCAGCCCCAGCATTTT.

The chain recombines TRBV6-2 or TRBV6-3 with TRBJ1-2; D call uncertain. The V gene's germline CDR1 is MNHEY and CDR2 SVGEGT. Between the trimmed V and J ends, which lost 5 bases and 4 bases, there was a span of 11 bases. This CDR3 is 13 amino acids long. This CDR3 reads CASSHPRAYGYTF. The DNA for the CDR3 is TGTGCCAGCAGTCATCCCCGGGCCTATGGCTACACCTTC.